The present T cell receptor (beta chain) was sequenced within a study of vaccination and CD4 T cells after COVID-19 (dated by TCRdb to 2022 to 2024). Concerning the study at large: The convalescent cohort comprised six males and four females, including two Hispanic individuals, seven Caucasians, two Asians and one multiracial person. Two doses of either the Pfizer-BioNTech BNT162b2 vaccine (n=8) or the Moderna mRNA-1273 vaccine (n=2) were administered to participants. Post-COVID blood samples were collected from convalescent patients a median of approximately 93 days after diagnosis, with a range of about 35 to 170 days. Post-vaccine blood samples were obtained a median of roughly 75 days after the second vaccine dose, with a range of about 14 to 250 days. Culture stimuli were overlapping spike peptide pools from SARS-CoV-2 and from the common cold coronaviruses HCoV-NL63, HCoV-OC43 and HCoV-229E. As controls, cultures received a CEFX viral epitope pool (the positive control), an HIV-1 Nef peptide pool (the negative control), or no peptide at all. In nine to eleven COVID-19 convalescent patients and a handful of infection-naive healthy vaccine recipients, researchers compared the spike-specific CD4+ TCR repertoire from before mRNA vaccination with the repertoire from after. In an earlier paper using these donors, memory CD4+ T cell crossreactivity between SARS-CoV-2 and common cold coronavirus spike proteins was assessed at the TCR clonotype level. Overall results and qualifications from the work: The median count of SARS-CoV-2-reactive clonotypes went up from around 21 after infection to 30 to 40 after vaccination, although the change was not significant. Nearly all vaccine-specific clones in convalescent patients (304 of 307) were mono-reactive for SARS-CoV-2 spike rather than cross-reactive with common cold coronaviruses. The study included relatively few convalescent patients and did not analyze early timepoints after natural infection. In convalescent patients, a median around 89% of post-vaccine SARS-CoV-2-reactive clones were detected only after vaccination, suggesting vaccine-specific priming.

The table lists this clonotype with a few counts. Its specific antigen is unknown. No much larger clone is present one base from it, and per-base qualities are unavailable. The treatment or condition label, read with the paper, signifies: approximately 10-day PBMC culture with coronavirus spike peptide pools or control peptides (ViraFEST assay). CD4+ T cells from unexposed donors were collected before the COVID-19 pandemic (2011-2018). To expand antigen-specific T cells with peptide pools and then pick out the expanded clonotypes through TCR sequencing, the study relied on the ViraFEST assay. More than 1.5 million PBMCs per well were cultured in IMDM with roughly 5.5% human AB serum and 8 to 10 IU/ml IL-2, plus 10 ug/ml peptide pools. Half of the culture medium was replaced with fresh IL-2-containing medium on days 3 and 7. Once the cells had been in culture for about 10 days, the EasySep CD4+ T cell isolation kit was used to isolate CD4+ T cells by negative selection. As cell numbers permitted, CD4+ T cells from unexposed donors were tested for reactivity to SARS-CoV-2 S and N and to four common cold coronavirus spike pools. PBMCs were separated from whole blood using Ficoll-Paque Plus gradient centrifugation and then either used fresh or cryopreserved at -140C. Each culture condition was generally run in triplicate wells. The leukapheresis product used for the unexposed donors was purchased from a commercial source.

Library prep was done by PCR. DNA from cultured CD4+ T cells was subjected to TCR sequencing with the Oncomine TCR Beta short-read assay at the Johns Hopkins FTIC core. The QIAamp micro DNA kit was used to extract genomic DNA from the cultured CD4+ T cells. The Oncomine TCR Beta libraries from cultured CD4+ T cells were pooled using unique dual indexes and then sequenced on an Illumina iSeq 100. As for the original processing: Non-productive sequences were filtered out, and CDR3s that did not start with C, did not end with F or W, or were shorter than 7 amino acids were discarded. Antigen-specific clonotypes were identified with the MANAFEST web application by comparing peptide-stimulated wells with reference and other culture wells. For a clone to be called positive, the clone needed an FDR below 0.05, an odds ratio above 5, and a productive frequency above 0.1% in at least two of three replicate wells. Clonotypes that were significantly expanded in both SARS-CoV-2 spike wells and at least one common cold coronavirus spike condition were defined as cross-reactive. CDR3 homology was assessed with Levenshtein distances (stringdist) and unrooted phylogenetic trees (ape) in R version 3.6.1. TCRdb reprocessed the public reads (quality trimming at Q25 with fastp, clone calling with MiXCR) and kept in-frame beta chains. For every CDR3 protein sequence, its rows merge into one entry that carries the most common genes and DNA. TCRdb, not the authors, supplied the V and J calls. This sample gives 2,000 to 3,000 distinct CDR3 sequences in total; about 40% of them show up just once. Roughly 78% of the sample rests with the top ten.

The sequence was obtained from a human donor in good health. Material for sequencing was CD4+ T cells from blood, cultured in vitro.

The CDR3 reads as follows: CASSPAGTGGVDTQYF. In nucleotides, the sequence is TGTGCCAGCAGCCCAGCCGGGACAGGGGGCGTAGATACGCAGTATTTT. The V gene is TRBV5-4 and the J gene is TRBJ2-3; 12 of the junction bases match TRBD1. Reading from cysteine to phenylalanine, the CDR3 counts 16 amino acids. This entry keeps only the CDR3 DNA: 48 bases, framed from base 1. V lost 4 bases and J lost 5 bases, and the count of bases not matched to a germline gene is 8. CDR1 SGHNT and CDR2 YYREEE were looked up in the germline V gene (reference sequence).